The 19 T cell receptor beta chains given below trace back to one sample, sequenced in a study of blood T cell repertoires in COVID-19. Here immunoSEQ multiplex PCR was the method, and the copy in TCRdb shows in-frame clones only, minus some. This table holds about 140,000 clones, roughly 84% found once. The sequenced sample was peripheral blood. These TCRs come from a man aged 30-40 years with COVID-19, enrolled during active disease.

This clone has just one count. The CDR3 reads CASSFQQGAYEQYF. CDR3 DNA sequence: TGTGCCAGCAGCTTCCAACAGGGAGCCTACGAGCAGTACTTC. The V call is TRBV7-2, the J call TRBJ2-7; maybe TRBD1 (6 bases). CDR1 and CDR2 (germline): SGHTA, FQGNSA. Trimming pared 3 bases from V and 2 bases from J, leaving 11 bases between. This CDR3 has 14 amino acids. Variable domain in full (rest from reference TRBV7-2 and TRBJ2-7): GAGVSQSPSNKVTEKGKDVELRCDPISGHTALYWYRQSLGQGLEFLIYFQGNSAPDKSGLPSDRFSAERTGGSVSTLTIQRTQQEDSAVYLCASSFQQGAYEQYFGPGTRLTVT.

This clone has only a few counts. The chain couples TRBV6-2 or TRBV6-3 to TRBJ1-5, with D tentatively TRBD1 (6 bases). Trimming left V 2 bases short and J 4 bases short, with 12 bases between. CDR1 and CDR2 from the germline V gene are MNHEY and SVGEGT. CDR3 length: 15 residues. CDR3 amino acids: CASSYQGQSNQPQHF. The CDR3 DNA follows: TGTGCCAGCAGTTACCAGGGGCAGTCTAATCAGCCCCAGCATTTT.

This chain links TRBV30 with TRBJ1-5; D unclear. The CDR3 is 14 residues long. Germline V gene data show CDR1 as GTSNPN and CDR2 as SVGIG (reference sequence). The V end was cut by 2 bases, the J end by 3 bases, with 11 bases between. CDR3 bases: TGTGCCTGGAGTATCTTGGCAGACAATCAGCCCCAGCATTTT. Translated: CAWSILADNQPQHF.

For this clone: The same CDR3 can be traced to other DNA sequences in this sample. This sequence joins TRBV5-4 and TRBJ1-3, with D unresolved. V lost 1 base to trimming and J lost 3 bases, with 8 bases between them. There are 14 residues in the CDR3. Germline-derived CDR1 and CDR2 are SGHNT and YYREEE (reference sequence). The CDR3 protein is CASSLRGLGNTIYF. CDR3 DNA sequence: TGTGCCAGCAGCTTGAGAGGGCTTGGAAACACCATATATTTT. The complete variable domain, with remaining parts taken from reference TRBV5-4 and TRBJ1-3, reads ETGVTQSPTHLIKTRGQQVTLRCSSQSGHNTVSWYQQALGQGPQFIFQYYREEENGRGNFPPRFSGLQFPNYSSELNVNALELDDSALYLCASSLRGLGNTIYFGEGSWLTVV.

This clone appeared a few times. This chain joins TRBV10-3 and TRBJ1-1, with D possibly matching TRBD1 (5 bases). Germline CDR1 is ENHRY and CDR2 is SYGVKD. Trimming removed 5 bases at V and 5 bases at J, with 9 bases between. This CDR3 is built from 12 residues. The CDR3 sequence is CAISREGTEAFF. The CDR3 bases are TGTGCCATCAGTCGGGAGGGGACTGAAGCTTTCTTT.

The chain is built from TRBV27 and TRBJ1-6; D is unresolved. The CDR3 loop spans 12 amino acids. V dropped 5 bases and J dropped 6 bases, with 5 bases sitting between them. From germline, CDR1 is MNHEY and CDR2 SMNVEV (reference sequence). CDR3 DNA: TGTGCCAGCAGTCGAGCTAATTCACCCCTCCACTTT. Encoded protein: CASSRANSPLHF.

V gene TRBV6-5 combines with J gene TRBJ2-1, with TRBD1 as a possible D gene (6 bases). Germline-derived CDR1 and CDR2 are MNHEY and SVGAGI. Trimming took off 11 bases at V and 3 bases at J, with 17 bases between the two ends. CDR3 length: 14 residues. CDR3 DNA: TGTGCCTGCTCGTTAGGGGGTGGCTACAATGAGCAGTTCTTC. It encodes CACSLGGGYNEQFF.

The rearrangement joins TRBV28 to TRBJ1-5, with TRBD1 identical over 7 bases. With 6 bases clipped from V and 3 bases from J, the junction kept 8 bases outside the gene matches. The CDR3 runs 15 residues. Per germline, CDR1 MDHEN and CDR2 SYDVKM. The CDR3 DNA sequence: TGTGCCAGCAGATACCGGACAGGTTACAATCAGCCCCAGCATTTT. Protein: CASRYRTGYNQPQHF. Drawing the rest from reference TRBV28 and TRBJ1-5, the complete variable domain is DVKVTQSSRYLVKRTGEKVFLECVQDMDHENMFWYRQDPGLGLRLIYFSYDVKMKEKGDIPEGYSVSREKKERFSLILESASTNQTSMYLCASRYRTGYNQPQHFGDGTRLSIL.

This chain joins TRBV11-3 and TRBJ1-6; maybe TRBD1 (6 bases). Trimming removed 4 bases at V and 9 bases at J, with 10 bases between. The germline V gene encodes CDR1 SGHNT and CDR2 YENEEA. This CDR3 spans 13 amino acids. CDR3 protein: CASSSGQFSPLHF. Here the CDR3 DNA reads TGTGCCAGCAGCTCTGGACAGTTTTCACCCCTCCACTTT.

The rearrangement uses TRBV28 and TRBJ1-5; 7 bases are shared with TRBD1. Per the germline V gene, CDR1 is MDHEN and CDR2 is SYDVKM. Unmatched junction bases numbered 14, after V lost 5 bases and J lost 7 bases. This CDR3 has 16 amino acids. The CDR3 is CASSLTTGRSWQPQHF. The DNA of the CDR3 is TGTGCCAGCAGTCTTACGACAGGGAGATCATGGCAGCCCCAGCATTTT.

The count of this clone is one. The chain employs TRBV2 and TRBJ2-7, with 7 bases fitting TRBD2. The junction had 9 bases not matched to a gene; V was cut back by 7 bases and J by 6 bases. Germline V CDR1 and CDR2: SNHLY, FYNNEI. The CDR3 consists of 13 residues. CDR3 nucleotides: TGTGCCAGCACCCAGCGGGATTTCAGCGAGCAGTACTTC. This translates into CASTQRDFSEQYF. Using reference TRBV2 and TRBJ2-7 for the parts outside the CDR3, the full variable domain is EPEVTQTPSHQVTQMGQEVILRCVPISNHLYFYWYRQILGQKVEFLVSFYNNEISEKSEIFDDQFSVERPDGSNFTLKIRSTKLEDSAMYFCASTQRDFSEQYFGPGTRLTVT.

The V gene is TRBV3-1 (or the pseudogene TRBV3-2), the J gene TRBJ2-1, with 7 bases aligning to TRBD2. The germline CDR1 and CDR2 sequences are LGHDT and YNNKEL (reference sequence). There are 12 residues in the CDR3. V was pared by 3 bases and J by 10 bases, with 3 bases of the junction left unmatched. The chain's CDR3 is CASSQSGTEQFF. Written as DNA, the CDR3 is TGTGCCAGCAGCCAGAGCGGGACCGAGCAGTTCTTC.

The CDR3 sequence: CASSKKDRGGPPLESGELFF. CDR3 nucleotide sequence: TGTGCCAGCAGCAAAAAGGACCGCGGGGGTCCCCCGCTGGAGAGCGGGGAGCTGTTTTTT. This chain uses TRBV21-1 with TRBJ2-2; TRBD2 reflects the table's D call only, with no check against the DNA. TRBV21-1 has pseudogene status. This CDR3 spans 20 amino acids.

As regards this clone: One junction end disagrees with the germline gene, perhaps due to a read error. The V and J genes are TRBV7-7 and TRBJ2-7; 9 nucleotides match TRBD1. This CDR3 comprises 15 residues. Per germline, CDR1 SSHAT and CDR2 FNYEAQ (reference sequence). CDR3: CASSVRTGGEYEQYF. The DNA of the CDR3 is TGTGCTAGCAGCGTCCGCACAGGGGGCGAGTACGAGCAGTACTTC.

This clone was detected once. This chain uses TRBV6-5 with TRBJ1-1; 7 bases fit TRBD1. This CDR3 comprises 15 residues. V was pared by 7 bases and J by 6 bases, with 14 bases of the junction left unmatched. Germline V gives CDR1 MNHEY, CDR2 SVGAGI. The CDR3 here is CASIPSGRGVAEAFF. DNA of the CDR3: TGTGCCAGCATTCCGTCGGGCAGGGGGGTTGCTGAAGCTTTCTTT.

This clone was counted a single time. The CDR3 is CASSQKPSGGSYNEQFF. The CDR3 region has the DNA TGCGCCAGCAGCCAAAAGCCTAGCGGAGGCTCCTACAATGAGCAGTTCTTC. The chain joins TRBV4-3 to TRBJ2-1; TRBD2 matches at 7 bases. CDR3 length: 17 amino acids. Germline-derived CDR1 and CDR2 are LGHNA and YSLEER. J gave up 0 bases and V 2 bases, and 7 bases lay outside the gene matches.

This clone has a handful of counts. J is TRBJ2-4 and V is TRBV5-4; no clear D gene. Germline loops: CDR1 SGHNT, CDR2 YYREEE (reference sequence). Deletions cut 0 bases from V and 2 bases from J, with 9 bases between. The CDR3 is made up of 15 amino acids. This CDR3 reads CASSLGGSPKNIQYF. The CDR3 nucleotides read TGTGCCAGCAGCTTGGGAGGATCCCCCAAAAACATTCAGTACTTC.

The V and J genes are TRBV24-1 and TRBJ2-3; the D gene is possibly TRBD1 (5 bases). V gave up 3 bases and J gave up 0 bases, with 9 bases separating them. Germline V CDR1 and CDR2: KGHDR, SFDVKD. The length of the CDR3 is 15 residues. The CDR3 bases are TGTGCCACCAGTGATAACAGGCATAGCACAGATACGCAGTATTTT. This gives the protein CATSDNRHSTDTQYF.

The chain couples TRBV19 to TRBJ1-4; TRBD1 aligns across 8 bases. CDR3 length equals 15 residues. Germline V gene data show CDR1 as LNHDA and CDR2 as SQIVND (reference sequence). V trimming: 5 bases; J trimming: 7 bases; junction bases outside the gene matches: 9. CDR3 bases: TGTGCCAGTAGTTCCCCCCGGACAGGGAGTGAAAAACTGTTTTTT. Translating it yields CASSSPRTGSEKLFF. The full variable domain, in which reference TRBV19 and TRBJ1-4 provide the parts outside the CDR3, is DGGITQSPKYLFRKEGQNVTLSCEQNLNHDAMYWYRQDPGQGLRLIYYSQIVNDFQKGDIAEGYSVSREKKESFPLTVTSAQKNPTAFYLCASSSPRTGSEKLFFGSGTQLSVL.